The rows below give T cell receptor beta chains drawn from one sample of a study of cytomegalovirus exposure and HLA in healthy donors. Repertoires were generated with immunoSEQ multiplex PCR, while TCRdb's copy carries only in-frame clones and drops some. The sample shows over 110,000 clones, 78% of them seen only once. Sequencing was done on a sample of PBMCs. The receptor set was obtained from a woman in her thirties or forties in good health and CMV-seropositive. Both conserved end residues are part of each CDR3. D genes are given only for firm matches. Some rows mark clone size as missing; the rest say once, few, many or name a class of expanded clone.

cdr3_nt	cdr3_aa	v_call	j_call	d_call	clone_size
TGTGCCACCAGAGGACTCGACTACGAGCAGTACTTC	CATRGLDYEQYF	TRBV15	TRBJ2-7	-	-
TGTGCCAGCAGCTCGCCTTTAGCGGGAGGGTACAATGAGCAGTTCTTC	CASSSPLAGGYNEQFF	TRBV5-4	TRBJ2-1	TRBD2	-
TGTGCCAGCAGCCTGGACAGGGTCCCCTACGGGCAGTACTTC	CASSLDRVPYGQYF	TRBV6-5	TRBJ2-7	TRBD1	-
TGCAGCGTTGAAGCCCACGGGACAGGGCCCAATGAGCAGTTCTTC	CSVEAHGTGPNEQFF	TRBV29-1	TRBJ2-1	TRBD1	-
TGTGCCAGCAGCTCTGAGGGGGTTTGGGACAGGGTTTGGACTGAAGCTTTCTTT	CASSSEGVWDRVWTEAFF	TRBV11-3	TRBJ1-1	TRBD1	-
TGTGCCAGCAGAACGGGGCAGGGGGGTGGCTACACCTTC	CASRTGQGGGYTF	TRBV6-5	TRBJ1-2	TRBD1	-
TGCGCCAGCAGCTCCCGCCCCCACTCTGACGGGAGGGCCGAACGGTTCTTC	CASSSRPHSDGRAERFF	TRBV5-1	TRBJ2-1	TRBD2	-
TGTGCCAGCAGCGTAGACACAGGTCTTCGGACCGGGGAGCTGTTTTTT	CASSVDTGLRTGELFF	TRBV9	TRBJ2-2	-	-
TGTGCCAGCAGCACCCCACTAGCGATCTATGAGCAGTTCTTC	CASSTPLAIYEQFF	TRBV7-2	TRBJ2-1	TRBD2	-
TGTGCCAGCAGCTTCCGCGGTAACTACAATGAGCAGTTCTTC	CASSFRGNYNEQFF	TRBV11-1	TRBJ2-1	-	once
TGCGCCAGCAGCTTGGGTGACCAGGCCTACGAGCAGTACTTC	CASSLGDQAYEQYF	TRBV5-1	TRBJ2-7	-	-
TGCGCCAGCAGCTTGGGGGGGGATAGCGCTTCCCAAGAGACCCAGTACTTC	CASSLGGDSASQETQYF	TRBV5-1	TRBJ2-5	-	-
TGTGCCAGCAGCTTGGGACTAGCGGGAATGGAGACCCAGTACTTC	CASSLGLAGMETQYF	TRBV7-9	TRBJ2-5	TRBD2	-
TGTGCCAGCAGCTTAGCCGGCGGGGATGAGCAGTTCTTC	CASSLAGGDEQFF	TRBV7-9	TRBJ2-1	-	-
TGTGCCAGCTCGAGGACAGTAAATAGCAATCAGCCCCAGCATTTT	CASSRTVNSNQPQHF	TRBV18	TRBJ1-5	-	once
TGTGCCAGCAGCTACGACGAGGGTTTAGGACAGTACTTC	CASSYDEGLGQYF	TRBV5-4	TRBJ2-5	-	once
TGTGCCAGCAGGAGGGCGGGGCCCTCCTACGAGCAGTACTTC	CASRRAGPSYEQYF	TRBV2	TRBJ2-7	-	-
TGTGCCAGCAGCCAAGATTCTTCGACAGGGGAGAATAGAGATACGCAGTATTTT	CASSQDSSTGENRDTQYF	TRBV4-2	TRBJ2-3	TRBD1	few
TGCGCCAGCAGCTCTGCAGGGACAGGGAACACTGAAGCTTTCTTT	CASSSAGTGNTEAFF	TRBV5-1	TRBJ1-1	TRBD1	-
TGTGCCAGCACCACGGAGGGGACAGGGCTTTGGCCCCAGCATTTT	CASTTEGTGLWPQHF	TRBV28	TRBJ1-5	TRBD1	-
TGTGCCAGTAGTATTTTGTGGTCAGGGGATAGCAATCAGCCCCAGCATTTT	CASSILWSGDSNQPQHF	TRBV19	TRBJ1-5	-	-
TGTGCCAGCAGCTTACAATTGGAAGGGGGCGGAATGAACACTGAAGCTTTCTTT	CASSLQLEGGGMNTEAFF	TRBV11-3	TRBJ1-1	TRBD1	-
TGTGCCAGCAGCAATACCGGGACTAGCTTAGAGACCCAGTACTTC	CASSNTGTSLETQYF	TRBV9	TRBJ2-5	TRBD2	-
TGTGCCAGCGGGACAGGGTACGGAGAGACCCAGTACTTC	CASGTGYGETQYF	TRBV2	TRBJ2-5	TRBD1	-
TGTGCCAGCAGCCGCCCGGGACAGACAGACTATGGCTACACCTTC	CASSRPGQTDYGYTF	TRBV5-4	TRBJ1-2	TRBD1	-
TGTGCCTGGAGTGACCTAGCGGGAGTTGAGACCCAGTACTTC	CAWSDLAGVETQYF	TRBV30	TRBJ2-5	TRBD2	-
TGTGCCAGCAGCTTTGAGGGTCAGGCCGAGCAGTACTTC	CASSFEGQAEQYF	TRBV7-9	TRBJ2-7	-	few
TGCGCCAGCAGCAGAGGGACAGGGACGAGCACAGATACGCAGTATTTT	CASSRGTGTSTDTQYF	TRBV5-1	TRBJ2-3	TRBD1	-
TGTGCCAGCAGTTTAGCCGGGGGGAGCAATCAGCCCCAGCATTTT	CASSLAGGSNQPQHF	TRBV7-2	TRBJ1-5	-	-
TGTGCCAGCAGTCCCCCAGGGTCCTCTGGAAACACCATATATTTT	CASSPPGSSGNTIYF	TRBV25-1	TRBJ1-3	-	-
TGTGCCAGCAGCTTACGACTAGCAGGGGAGACCCAGTACTTC	CASSLRLAGETQYF	TRBV5-6	TRBJ2-5	TRBD2	-
TGTGCCAGCAGCCAAGCAACTAGCGGGAGGGACGAGCAGTACTTC	CASSQATSGRDEQYF	TRBV7-2	TRBJ2-7	TRBD2	-
TGCGCCAGCAGCGAAAATCCCGGGACAGGGGCCTACGAGCAGTACTTC	CASSENPGTGAYEQYF	TRBV5-1	TRBJ2-7	TRBD1	-
TGTGCCAGCAGCCCCGGACTGGTGGCAGTCTACGAGCAGTACTTC	CASSPGLVAVYEQYF	TRBV9	TRBJ2-7	-	-
TGTGCCAGCAGCTTTTATGGCGGGAGGGCTTGGAATGAGCAGTTCTTC	CASSFYGGRAWNEQFF	TRBV7-6	TRBJ2-1	TRBD2	-
TGTGCCAGCAGCGGGCCTGACACAGATACGCAGTATTTT	CASSGPDTDTQYF	TRBV7-3	TRBJ2-3	-	-
TGTGCCAGCAGCTTGGGACTAGCCAATGAGCAGTTCTTC	CASSLGLANEQFF	TRBV11-2	TRBJ2-1	TRBD2	-
TGTGCCAGCAGTGAAAGGACTGGTCGAAATTCACCCCTCCACTTT	CASSERTGRNSPLHF	TRBV6-4	TRBJ1-6	-	-
TGTGCCAGCAGCAGACAGGGGCAGAACACTGAAGCTTTCTTT	CASSRQGQNTEAFF	TRBV9	TRBJ1-1	TRBD1	-
TGTGCCAGCAGCGTACGTCCGGGATCCTACGAGCAGTACTTC	CASSVRPGSYEQYF	TRBV9	TRBJ2-7	-	-
TGTGCCAGCAGCCAAGATGGGCAGATTTTCTACGAGCAGTACTTC	CASSQDGQIFYEQYF	TRBV4-2	TRBJ2-7	-	-
TGCGCCAGCAGCCAAGCGGAATCCAGCGGGGAGCGCCGGTATTTT	CASSQAESSGERRYF	TRBV4-1	TRBJ2-3	TRBD2	-
TGTGCCAGTACTGGGAGAGGATTTACAGGGAATGAGCAGTTCTTC	CASTGRGFTGNEQFF	TRBV19	TRBJ2-1	-	-
TGTGCCAGCAGCGTAGCTAGCGGGATATACAATGAGCAGTTCTTC	CASSVASGIYNEQFF	TRBV9	TRBJ2-1	TRBD2	-
TGTGCCAGCAGTCGAACTTCCCTACTAGCCGGGACCCAGTACTTC	CASSRTSLLAGTQYF	TRBV27	TRBJ2-5	-	-
TGTGCCAGCAGTGGAGGACAGGGTCAAGAGACCCAGTACTTC	CASSGGQGQETQYF	TRBV25-1	TRBJ2-5	TRBD1	-
TGTGCCAGCAGCTACGATCCGGGACAGTTAAGAGGGGGCTACACCTTC	CASSYDPGQLRGGYTF	TRBV5-4	TRBJ1-2	TRBD1	-
TGCGCCAGCAGCTCCCGTCAAGAGTACAATGAGCAGTTCTTC	CASSSRQEYNEQFF	TRBV5-1	TRBJ2-1	-	few
TGCGCCAGCAGCCTAGCGGGAGCCGGCTACGAGCAGTACTTC	CASSLAGAGYEQYF	TRBV4-1	TRBJ2-7	TRBD2	-
TGTGCCAGTAGTGTCCGGGACAGGGTTTACAATGAGCAGTTCTTC	CASSVRDRVYNEQFF	TRBV19	TRBJ2-1	TRBD1	-
TGTGCCAGCTCACCACGCGGCAGGGTTGATCAGCCCCAGCATTTT	CASSPRGRVDQPQHF	TRBV18	TRBJ1-5	-	-
TGTGCCAGCAGTCTGGACAGTCAGAAGACCACTGAAGCTTTCTTT	CASSLDSQKTTEAFF	TRBV6-6	TRBJ1-1	-	-
TGTGCCAGCAGTAAGGGTGGGGCCGGTGAAAAACTGTTTTTT	CASSKGGAGEKLFF	TRBV6-1	TRBJ1-4	-	-
TGTGCCAGTACCCGGTTTAGCGGGAGACCCTCCGGGGAGCTGTTTTTT	CASTRFSGRPSGELFF	TRBV19	TRBJ2-2	TRBD2	-
TGTGCCAGCAGTCCTAGGGGGAGAGAGACCCAGTACTTC	CASSPRGRETQYF	TRBV28	TRBJ2-5	-	-
TGTGCCAGTAGCCCCACTCACAATGAGCAGTTCTTC	CASSPTHNEQFF	TRBV19	TRBJ2-1	-	-
TGTGCCAGCAGTTGGAGGACCTCGTTGGGGGAGCAGTACTTC	CASSWRTSLGEQYF	TRBV6-6	TRBJ2-7	-	-